This TCR beta chain was captured in a study of T cell repertoires in cytomegalovirus infection. This clonotype was observed at least ten times. The target antigen is unknown. One entry per CDR3 protein, called by TCRdb with MiXCR from the reads. The sample has approximately 1,000,000 distinct CDR3 sequences; roughly 31% are singletons. V gave up 10 bases and J gave up 4 bases, with 13 bases separating them. The CDR3 contains 12 residues. Germline V gives CDR1 SEHNR, CDR2 FQNEAQ (reference sequence). The specimen was cultured CD8+ T cells from PBMCs, collected from culture after CMV antigen stimulation. The chain uses TRBV7-9 and TRBJ1-1, with D possibly matching TRBD1 (5 bases). The clonotype comes from a human donor in good health (CMV status not recorded). Some clones in this sample may be carry-over from other donors' samples. CDR3 coding DNA: TGTGCCACCGACGGGGCGCGCACTGAAGCTTTCTTT. It yields the protein CATDGARTEAFF.